Listed here are 7 T cell receptor beta chains from one sample, sequenced in a study of CD8+CD57+ T cells in acquired aplastic anemia. Flow cytometry had shown expanded CD8+CD57+ cells in the patients chosen for sequencing. Genomic DNA served as template for TCR beta VDJ and CDR3 profiling. MiXCR, applied by TCRdb to the reads, yields one record per CDR3 protein. The table shows around 200,000 distinct CDR3 sequences, with less than 60% occurring only once. Sequencing was carried out using sorted CD4+, CD8+, or CD8+CD57+ T cells (not recorded which) from PBMCs. The receptors here all came from a human donor with aplastic anemia.

The chain combines TRBV2 with TRBJ1-1; TRBD1 agrees at 7 bases. Germline CDR1 reads SNHLY; CDR2 reads FYNNEI. CDR3 length: 15 amino acids. J lost 1 base, V lost 6 bases, and 8 bases had no gene match. The CDR3, as DNA: TGTGCCAGCAGGCGGACAGGACCACCGAACACTGAAGCTTTCTTT. Translating it yields CASRRTGPPNTEAFF.

The gene calls are TRBV2 and TRBJ1-1, with D possibly TRBD1 on 6 matching bases. CDR1 and CDR2 from the germline V gene are SNHLY and FYNNEI. The CDR3 consists of 12 residues. Trimming stripped 8 bases from V and 10 bases from J, with 17 bases between. CDR3 nucleotide sequence: TGTGCCAGCGGCTTGGGGGGGGGGCGAGCTTTCTTT. The encoded protein is CASGLGGGRAFF. Filled out from reference TRBV2 and TRBJ1-1, the complete variable domain reads EPEVTQTPSHQVTQMGQEVILRCVPISNHLYFYWYRQILGQKVEFLVSFYNNEISEKSEIFDDQFSVERPDGSNFTLKIRSTKLEDSAMYFCASGLGGGRAFFGQGTRLTVV.

As concerns this clonotype: Compared with germline, one end of the junction differs, possibly owing to a read error. The genes are TRBV7-9 and TRBJ1-1; no clear D gene. CDR3 length: 14 residues. Germline V gene lookup returns CDR1 SEHNR and CDR2 FQNEAQ (reference sequence). CDR3: CASSVADMNTEAFF. The CDR3 region has the DNA TGTGCCAGCAGCGTAGCAGACATGAACACTGAAGCTTTCTTT.

The J gene is TRBJ2-3, the V gene TRBV24-1, with no clear D. CDR1 is KGHDR, CDR2 SFDVKD, per germline. This CDR3 is 11 amino acids long. V dropped 7 bases and J dropped 4 bases, with 5 bases sitting between them. CDR3 region: CATREADTQYF. CDR3 nucleotides: TGTGCCACCAGGGAAGCAGATACGCAGTATTTT.

There are many counts of this clonotype. CDR3 region: CASSLDRGRAFF. The DNA for the CDR3 is TGTGCCAGCAGCCTTGACAGGGGTCGGGCTTTCTTT. J is TRBJ1-1 and V is TRBV6-1, with 8 bases lining up with TRBD1. V lost 6 bases, J lost 11 bases, and 8 bases stayed unmatched. The CDR3 has 12 residues. Germline-derived CDR1 and CDR2 are MNHNS and SASEGT.

The J gene is TRBJ2-7, the V gene TRBV11-2, with D hard to call. The CDR3 contains 13 residues. V lost 6 bases to trimming and J lost 5 bases, with 14 bases between them. Looked up from germline, CDR1 is SGHAT and CDR2 is FQNNGV. In DNA, the CDR3 is TGTGCCAGCAGTGAGGCGGCGAGCAACGAGCAGTACTTC. Amino acid sequence: CASSEAASNEQYF. Combining the CDR3 with reference TRBV11-2 and TRBJ2-7 gives the whole variable domain EAGVAQSPRYKIIEKRQSVAFWCNPISGHATLYWYQQILGQGPKLLIQFQNNGVVDDSQLPKDRFSAERLKGVDSTLKIQPAKLEDSAVYLCASSEAASNEQYFGPGTRLTVT.

This clonotype was seen repeatedly, ten times or more. This chain connects TRBV2 to TRBJ2-1, with D uncertain. This CDR3 is 18 amino acids long. The germline gives CDR1 SNHLY, CDR2 FYNNEI. V was shortened by 4 bases and J by 0 bases, with 19 bases between the two germline ends. CDR3 protein: CASSGLPRLPSSYNEQFF. The DNA of the CDR3 is TGTGCCAGCAGTGGCCTGCCGCGACTTCCGAGCTCCTACAATGAGCAGTTCTTC.